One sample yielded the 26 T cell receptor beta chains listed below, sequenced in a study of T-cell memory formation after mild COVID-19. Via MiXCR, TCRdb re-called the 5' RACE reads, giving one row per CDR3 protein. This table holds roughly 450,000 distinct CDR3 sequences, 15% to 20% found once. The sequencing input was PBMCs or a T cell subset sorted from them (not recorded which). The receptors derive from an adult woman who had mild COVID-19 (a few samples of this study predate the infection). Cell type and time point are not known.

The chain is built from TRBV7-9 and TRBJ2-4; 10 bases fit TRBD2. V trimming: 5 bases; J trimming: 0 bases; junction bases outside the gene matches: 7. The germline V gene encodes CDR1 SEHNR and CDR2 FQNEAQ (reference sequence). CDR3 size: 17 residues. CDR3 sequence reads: CASSPFGLAEAKNIQYF. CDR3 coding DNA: TGTGCCAGCAGCCCCTTTGGACTAGCGGAAGCCAAAAACATTCAGTACTTC.

The CDR3 reads CASSEAGQYYEQYF. Written as DNA, the CDR3 is TGTGCCAGCAGTGAAGCGGGCCAGTACTACGAGCAGTACTTC. The chain has TRBV2 and TRBJ2-7; D is unclear. The CDR3 spans 14 residues. Per germline, CDR1 SNHLY and CDR2 FYNNEI. Trimming stripped 0 bases from V and 3 bases from J, with 9 bases between.

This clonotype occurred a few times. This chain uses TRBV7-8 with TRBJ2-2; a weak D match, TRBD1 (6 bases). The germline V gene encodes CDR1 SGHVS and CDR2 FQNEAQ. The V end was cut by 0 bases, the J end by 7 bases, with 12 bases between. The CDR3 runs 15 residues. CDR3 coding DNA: TGTGCCAGCAGCTTAGCCCAGGGGTGGGGCGGGGAGCTGTTTTTT. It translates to CASSLAQGWGGELFF.

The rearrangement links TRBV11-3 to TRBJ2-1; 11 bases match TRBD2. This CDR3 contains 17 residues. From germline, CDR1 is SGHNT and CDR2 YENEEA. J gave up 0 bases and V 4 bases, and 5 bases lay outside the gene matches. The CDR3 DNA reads TGTGCCAGCAGCTCCGTAGCGGGAGGGAGCTCCTACAATGAGCAGTTCTTC. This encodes CASSSVAGGSSYNEQFF. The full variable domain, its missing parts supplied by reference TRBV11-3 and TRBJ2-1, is EAGVVQSPRYKIIEKKQPVAFWCNPISGHNTLYWYLQNLGQGPELLIRYENEEAVDDSQLPKDRFSAERLKGVDSTLKIQPAELGDSAVYLCASSSVAGGSSYNEQFFGPGTRLTVL.

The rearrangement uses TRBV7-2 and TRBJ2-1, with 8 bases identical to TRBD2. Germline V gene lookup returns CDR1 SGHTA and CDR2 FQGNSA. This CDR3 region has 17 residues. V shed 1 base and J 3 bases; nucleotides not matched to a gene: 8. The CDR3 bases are TGTGCCAGCAGCTTAGGGCGGGGGACTAGGGGCTACAATGAGCAGTTCTTC. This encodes CASSLGRGTRGYNEQFF.

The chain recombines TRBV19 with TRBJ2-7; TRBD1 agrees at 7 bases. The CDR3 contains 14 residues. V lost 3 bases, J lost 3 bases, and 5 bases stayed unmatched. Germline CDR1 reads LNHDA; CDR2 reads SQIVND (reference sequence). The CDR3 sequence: CASSINQGVYEQYF. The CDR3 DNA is TGTGCCAGTAGTATTAATCAGGGGGTCTACGAGCAGTACTTC.

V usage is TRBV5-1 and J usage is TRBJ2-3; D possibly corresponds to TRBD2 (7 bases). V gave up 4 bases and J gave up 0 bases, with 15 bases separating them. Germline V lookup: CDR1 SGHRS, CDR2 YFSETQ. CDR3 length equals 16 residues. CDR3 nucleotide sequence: TGCGCCAGCAGCCCGAAAGGGGGGGCTAGCACAGATACGCAGTATTTT. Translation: CASSPKGGASTDTQYF.

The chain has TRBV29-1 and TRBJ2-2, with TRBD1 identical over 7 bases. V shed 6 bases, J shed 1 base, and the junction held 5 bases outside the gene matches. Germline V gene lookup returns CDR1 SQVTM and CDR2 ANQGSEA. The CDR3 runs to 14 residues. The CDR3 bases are TGCAGCGTCCCCCGACAGGGGAACACCGGGGAGCTGTTTTTT. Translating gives CSVPRQGNTGELFF.

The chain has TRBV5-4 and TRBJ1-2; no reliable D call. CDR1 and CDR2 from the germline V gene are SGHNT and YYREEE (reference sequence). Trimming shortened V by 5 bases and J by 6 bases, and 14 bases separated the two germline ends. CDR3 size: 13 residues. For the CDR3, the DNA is TGTGCCAGCAGGGGAGGTCCGCCGGATGGCTACACCTTC. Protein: CASRGGPPDGYTF. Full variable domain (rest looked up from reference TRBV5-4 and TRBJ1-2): ETGVTQSPTHLIKTRGQQVTLRCSSQSGHNTVSWYQQALGQGPQFIFQYYREEENGRGNFPPRFSGLQFPNYSSELNVNALELDDSALYLCASRGGPPDGYTFGSGTRLTVV.

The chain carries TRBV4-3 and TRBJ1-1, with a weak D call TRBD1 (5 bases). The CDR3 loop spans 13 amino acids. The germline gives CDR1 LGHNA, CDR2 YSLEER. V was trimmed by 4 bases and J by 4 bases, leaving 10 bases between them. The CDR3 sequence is CASSLQVGTEAFF. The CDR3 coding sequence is TGCGCCAGCAGCCTACAGGTGGGCACTGAAGCTTTCTTT.

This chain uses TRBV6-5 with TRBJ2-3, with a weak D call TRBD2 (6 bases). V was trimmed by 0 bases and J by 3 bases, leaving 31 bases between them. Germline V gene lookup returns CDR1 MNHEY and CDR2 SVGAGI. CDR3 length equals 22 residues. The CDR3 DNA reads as TGTGCCAGCAGTTACTCGAATCGACGGCGCGGACTACGACCCCGGGGGACAGATACGCAGTATTTT. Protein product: CASSYSNRRRGLRPRGTDTQYF.

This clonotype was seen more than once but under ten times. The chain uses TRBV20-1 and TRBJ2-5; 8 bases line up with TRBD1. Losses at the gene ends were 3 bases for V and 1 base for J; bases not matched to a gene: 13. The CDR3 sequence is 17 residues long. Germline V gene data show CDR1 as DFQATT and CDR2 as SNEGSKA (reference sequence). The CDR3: CSARGVYGRGPQETQYF. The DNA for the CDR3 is TGCAGTGCTAGGGGAGTGTATGGCAGGGGGCCCCAAGAGACCCAGTACTTC.

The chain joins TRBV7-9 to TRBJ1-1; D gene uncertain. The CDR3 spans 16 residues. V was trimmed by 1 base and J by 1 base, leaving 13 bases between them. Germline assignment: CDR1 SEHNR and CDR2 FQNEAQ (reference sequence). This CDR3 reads CASSLGEPGRNTEAFF. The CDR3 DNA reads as TGTGCCAGCAGCTTAGGGGAACCCGGGAGGAACACTGAAGCTTTCTTT.

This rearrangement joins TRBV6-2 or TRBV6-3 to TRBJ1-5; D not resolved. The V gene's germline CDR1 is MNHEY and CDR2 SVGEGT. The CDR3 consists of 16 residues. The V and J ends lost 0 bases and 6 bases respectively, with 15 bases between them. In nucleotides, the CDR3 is TGTGCCAGCAGTTACTCGGCGGAAGGGCCAGGTCAGCCCCAGCATTTT. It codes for CASSYSAEGPGQPQHF.

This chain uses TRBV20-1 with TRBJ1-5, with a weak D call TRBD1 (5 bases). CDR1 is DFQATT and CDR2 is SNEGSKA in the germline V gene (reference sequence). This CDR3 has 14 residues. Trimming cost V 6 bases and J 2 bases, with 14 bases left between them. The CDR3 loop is CSARGLRGNQPQHF. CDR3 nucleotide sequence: TGCAGTGCCCGGGGCTTACGGGGCAATCAGCCCCAGCATTTT.

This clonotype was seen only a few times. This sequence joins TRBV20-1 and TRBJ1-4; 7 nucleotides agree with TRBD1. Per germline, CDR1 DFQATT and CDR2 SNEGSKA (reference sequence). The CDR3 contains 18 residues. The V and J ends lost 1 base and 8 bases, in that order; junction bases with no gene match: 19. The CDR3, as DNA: TGCAGTGCTAGAGCTTACGTGGACAGGCGAACGGAGAGGGAAAAACTGTTTTTT. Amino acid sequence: CSARAYVDRRTEREKLFF.

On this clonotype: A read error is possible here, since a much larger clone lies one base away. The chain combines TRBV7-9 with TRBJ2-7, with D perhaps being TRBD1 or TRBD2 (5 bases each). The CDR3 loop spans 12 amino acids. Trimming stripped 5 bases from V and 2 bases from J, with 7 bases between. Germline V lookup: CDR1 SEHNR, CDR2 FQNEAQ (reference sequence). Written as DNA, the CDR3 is TGTGCCAGCAGCCGGGGACCCTACGAGCAGTACTTC. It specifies CASSRGPYEQYF. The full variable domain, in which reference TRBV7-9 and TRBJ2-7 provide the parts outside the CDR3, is DTGVSQNPRHKITKRGQNVTFRCDPISEHNRLYWYRQTLGQGPEFLTYFQNEAQLEKSRLLSDRFSAERPKGSFSTLEIQRTEQGDSAMYLCASSRGPYEQYFGPGTRLTVT.

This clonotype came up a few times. As DNA, the CDR3 is TGTGCCAGCAGTCGCAGGGCTGGCTACACCTTC. It translates to CASSRRAGYTF. The gene calls are TRBV27 and TRBJ1-2; D might be TRBD1 (5 bases). Trimming pared 5 bases from V and 7 bases from J, leaving 8 bases between. Germline V gives CDR1 MNHEY, CDR2 SMNVEV (reference sequence). The CDR3 consists of 11 residues.

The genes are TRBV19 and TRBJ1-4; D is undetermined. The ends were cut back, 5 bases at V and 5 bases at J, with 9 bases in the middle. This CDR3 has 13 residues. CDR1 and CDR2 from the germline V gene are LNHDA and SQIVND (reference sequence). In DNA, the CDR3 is TGTGCCAGTAGTGGCAGGAGAAATGAAAAACTGTTTTTT. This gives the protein CASSGRRNEKLFF.

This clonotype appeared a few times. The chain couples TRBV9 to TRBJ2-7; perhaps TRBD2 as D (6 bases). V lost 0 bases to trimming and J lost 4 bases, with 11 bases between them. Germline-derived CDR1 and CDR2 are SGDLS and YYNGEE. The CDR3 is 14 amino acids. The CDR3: CASSVEGLQYEQYF. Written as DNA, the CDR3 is TGTGCCAGCAGCGTAGAGGGACTCCAATACGAGCAGTACTTC.

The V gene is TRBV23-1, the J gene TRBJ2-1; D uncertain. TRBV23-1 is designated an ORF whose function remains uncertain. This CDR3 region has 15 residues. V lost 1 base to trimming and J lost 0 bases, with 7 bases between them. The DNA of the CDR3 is TGCGCCAGCAGTCAATTGGCTAGCTCCTACAATGAGCAGTTCTTC. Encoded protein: CASSQLASSYNEQFF.

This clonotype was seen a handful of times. The CDR3 DNA sequence: TGTGCCAGCAGTTGGCGGCCCTATGGCTACACCTTC. Protein: CASSWRPYGYTF. This chain uses TRBV6-5 with TRBJ1-2; no clear D gene. Between the trimmed V and J ends, which lost 4 bases and 4 bases, there was a span of 7 bases. Germline CDR1 MNHEY, CDR2 SVGAGI. The CDR3 sequence is 12 residues long.

As DNA, the CDR3 is TGCGCCAGCGGGATAACCAATGAGCAGTTCTTC. It translates to CASGITNEQFF. The chain uses TRBV5-1 and TRBJ2-1; D remains unclear. Germline CDR1 SGHRS, CDR2 YFSETQ. The CDR3 totals 11 residues. Trimming shortened V by 7 bases and J by 6 bases, and 8 bases separated the two germline ends.

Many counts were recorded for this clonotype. In DNA form, the CDR3 reads TGCGCCAGCAGCTCTGAGGGGAGTTTAGGCTACACCTTC. This sequence encodes CASSSEGSLGYTF. The chain recombines TRBV5-1 with TRBJ1-2, with a weak D call TRBD1 (5 bases). The CDR3 has 13 residues. From germline, CDR1 is SGHRS and CDR2 YFSETQ. The V end lost 3 bases, the J end lost 8 bases, and 14 bases lay between the germline ends.

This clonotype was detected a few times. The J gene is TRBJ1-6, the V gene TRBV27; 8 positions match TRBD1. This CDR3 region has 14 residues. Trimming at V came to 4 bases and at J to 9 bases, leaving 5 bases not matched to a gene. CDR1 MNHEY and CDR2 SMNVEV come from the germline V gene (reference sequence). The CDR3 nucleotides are TGTGCCAGCAGTTCTACAGGGGGAATTTCACCCCTCCACTTT. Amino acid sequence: CASSSTGGISPLHF.

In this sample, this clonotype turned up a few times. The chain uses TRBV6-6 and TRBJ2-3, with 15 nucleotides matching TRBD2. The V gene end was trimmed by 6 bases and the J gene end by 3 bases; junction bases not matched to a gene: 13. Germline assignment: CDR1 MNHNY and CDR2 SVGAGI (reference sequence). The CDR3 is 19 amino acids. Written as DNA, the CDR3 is TGTGCCAGCAGCCCACCCCAGGGACTAGCGGGAGGCGGGACAGATACGCAGTATTTT. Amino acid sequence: CASSPPQGLAGGGTDTQYF.